This T cell receptor (beta chain) was observed in a study of blood T cell repertoires in COVID-19. Study in general: COVID-19 samples from acute and convalescent phases originated in the United States, Italy and Spain.

Followed over time, Seattle patients had been enrolled while infection was active. Per the original data handling: For nucleated cells, counts were estimated from reference gene primer amplification. Assay: immunoSEQ multiplex PCR; the TCRdb copy retains only in-frame clones and omits some. V and J calls and clone size are as listed in that table; D and trimming were resolved from the DNA. The sample records about 200,000 clones, more than 85% being singletons. Germline V gives CDR1 SGHTA, CDR2 FQGTGA. Deletions cut 4 bases from V and 9 bases from J, with 19 bases between. The CDR3 is made up of 14 amino acids.

What was sequenced was peripheral blood. The TCR originated in a man in his 60s with COVID-19, enrolled during active disease. The J gene is TRBJ2-7, the V gene TRBV7-3; D may be TRBD1 (6 bases). CDR3 nucleotide sequence: TGTGCCAGCAGCTCCCTTGGGTATGGGGGCCCGCAGTACTTC. Protein: CASSSLGYGGPQYF.